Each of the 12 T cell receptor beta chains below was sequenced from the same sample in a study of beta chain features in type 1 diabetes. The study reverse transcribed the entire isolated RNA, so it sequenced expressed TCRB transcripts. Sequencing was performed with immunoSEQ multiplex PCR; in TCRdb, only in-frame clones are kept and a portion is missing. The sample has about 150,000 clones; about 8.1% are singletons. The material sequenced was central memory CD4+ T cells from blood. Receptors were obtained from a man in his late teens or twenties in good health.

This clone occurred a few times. The CDR3 DNA reads TGTGCCAGCAGCCGTAGGGGGGGATCTGGGGAGACCCAGTACTTC. The encoded protein is CASSRRGGSGETQYF. This chain joins TRBV7-2 and TRBJ2-5; a possible D gene is TRBD2 (7 bases). Trimming took 5 bases from V and 5 from J, leaving 18 bases between them. The CDR3 has 15 residues. In germline, CDR1 is SGHTA, CDR2 FQGNSA.

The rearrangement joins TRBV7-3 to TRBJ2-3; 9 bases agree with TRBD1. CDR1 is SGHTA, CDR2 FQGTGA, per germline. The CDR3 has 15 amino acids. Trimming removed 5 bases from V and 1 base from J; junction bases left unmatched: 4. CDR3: CASSPGQGGTDTQYF. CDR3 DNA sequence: TGTGCCAGCAGCCCGGGACAGGGTGGCACAGATACGCAGTATTTT.

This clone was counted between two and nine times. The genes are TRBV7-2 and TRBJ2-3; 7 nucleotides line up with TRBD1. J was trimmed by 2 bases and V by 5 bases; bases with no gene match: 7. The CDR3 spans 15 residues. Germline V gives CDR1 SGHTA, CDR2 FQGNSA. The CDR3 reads CASSAYRGTTDTQYF. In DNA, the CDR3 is TGTGCCAGCAGCGCGTACAGGGGAACCACAGATACGCAGTATTTT.

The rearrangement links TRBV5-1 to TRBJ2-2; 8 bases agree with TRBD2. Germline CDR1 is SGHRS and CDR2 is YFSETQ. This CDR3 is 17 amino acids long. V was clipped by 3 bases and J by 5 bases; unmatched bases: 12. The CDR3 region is CASSSTMAGGWTGELFF. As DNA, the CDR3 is TGCGCCAGCAGCTCAACCATGGCGGGAGGTTGGACCGGGGAGCTGTTTTTT. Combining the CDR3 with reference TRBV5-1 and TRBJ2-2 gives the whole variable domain KAGVTQTPRYLIKTRGQQVTLSCSPISGHRSVSWYQQTPGQGLQFLFEYFSETQRNKGNFPGRFSGRQFSNSRSEMNVSTLELGDSALYLCASSSTMAGGWTGELFFGEGSRLTVL.

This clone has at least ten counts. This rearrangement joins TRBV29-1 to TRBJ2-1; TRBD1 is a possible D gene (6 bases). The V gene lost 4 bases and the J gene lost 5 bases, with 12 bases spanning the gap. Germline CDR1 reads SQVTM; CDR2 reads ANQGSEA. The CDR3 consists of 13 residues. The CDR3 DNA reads TGCAGCGTTGGGACCCGACAGGACAATGAGCAGTTCTTC. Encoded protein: CSVGTRQDNEQFF.

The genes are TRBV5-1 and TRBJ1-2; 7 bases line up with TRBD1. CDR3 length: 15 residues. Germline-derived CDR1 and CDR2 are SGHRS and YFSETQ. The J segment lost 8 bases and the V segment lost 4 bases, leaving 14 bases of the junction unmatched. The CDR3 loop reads CASSPQGDTRRGYTF. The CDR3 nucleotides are TGCGCCAGCAGCCCCCAGGGGGACACTCGGCGGGGCTACACCTTC.

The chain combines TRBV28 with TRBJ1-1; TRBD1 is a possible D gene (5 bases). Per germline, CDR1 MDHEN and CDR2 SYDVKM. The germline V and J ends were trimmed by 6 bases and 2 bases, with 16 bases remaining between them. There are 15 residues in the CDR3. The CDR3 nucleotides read TGTGCCAGCAGCTCCCCCGGAGGGGCCAACACTGAAGCTTTCTTT. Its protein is CASSSPGGANTEAFF.

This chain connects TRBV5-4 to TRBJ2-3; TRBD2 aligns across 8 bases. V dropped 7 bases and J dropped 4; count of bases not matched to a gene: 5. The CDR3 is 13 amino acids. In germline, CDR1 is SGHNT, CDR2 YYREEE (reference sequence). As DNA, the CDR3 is TGTGCCAGCGTTTCGGGGGGGGCAGATACGCAGTATTTT. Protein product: CASVSGGADTQYF.

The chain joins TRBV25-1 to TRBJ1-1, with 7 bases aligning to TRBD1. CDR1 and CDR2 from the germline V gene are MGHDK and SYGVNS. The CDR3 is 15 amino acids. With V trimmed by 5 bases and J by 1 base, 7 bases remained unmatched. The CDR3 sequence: CASSKAGTANTEAFF. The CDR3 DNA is TGTGCCAGCAGTAAAGCCGGGACAGCGAACACTGAAGCTTTCTTT.

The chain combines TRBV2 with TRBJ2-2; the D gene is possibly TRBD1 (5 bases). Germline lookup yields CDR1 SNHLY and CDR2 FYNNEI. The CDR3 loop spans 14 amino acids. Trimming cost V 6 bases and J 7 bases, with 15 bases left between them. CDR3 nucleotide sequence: TGTGCCAGCAGCGCGACGTACCAGGGCGGGGAGCTGTTTTTT. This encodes CASSATYQGGELFF.

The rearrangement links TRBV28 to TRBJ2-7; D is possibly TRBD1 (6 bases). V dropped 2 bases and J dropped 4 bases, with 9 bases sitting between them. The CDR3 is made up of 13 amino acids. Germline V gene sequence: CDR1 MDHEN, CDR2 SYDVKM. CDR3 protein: CASSLAQGYEQYF. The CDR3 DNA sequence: TGTGCCAGCAGTTTAGCGCAGGGGTACGAGCAGTACTTC.

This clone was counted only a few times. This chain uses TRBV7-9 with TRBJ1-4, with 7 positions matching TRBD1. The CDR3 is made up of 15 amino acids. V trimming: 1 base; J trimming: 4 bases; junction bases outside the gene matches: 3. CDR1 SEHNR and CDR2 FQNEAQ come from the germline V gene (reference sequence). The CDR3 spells CASSLDGTVNEKLFF. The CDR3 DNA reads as TGTGCCAGCAGCTTAGACGGGACAGTTAATGAAAAACTGTTTTTT. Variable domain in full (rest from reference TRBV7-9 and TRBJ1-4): DTGVSQNPRHKITKRGQNVTFRCDPISEHNRLYWYRQTLGQGPEFLTYFQNEAQLEKSRLLSDRFSAERPKGSFSTLEIQRTEQGDSAMYLCASSLDGTVNEKLFFGSGTQLSVL.